The rows below give T cell receptor beta chains drawn from one sample of a study of vaccination effects on CD4 cells after COVID-19. What these receptors recognize is not known. Method: immunoSEQ multiplex PCR; TCRdb's copy keeps in-frame clones and lacks some. Among approximately 78,000 clones listed, over 70% were seen once. This specimen consisted of CD4+ T cells from PBMCs cultured with HCoV-229E spike peptides, obtained after COVID-19 vaccination. The receptors stem from a human donor who received a COVID-19 vaccine. Each CDR3 is given with its conserved first and last residue. A D gene is named only where the DNA matches it firmly. Clone sizes are given selectively: once, few, many, or a class where the clone is expanded.

V gene	J gene	D gene	clone size	CDR3 protein	CDR3 DNA
TRBV30	TRBJ2-1	TRBD2	NA	CAPLGGKYNEQFF	TGTGCCCCCCTGGGAGGGAAGTACAATGAGCAGTTCTTC
TRBV5-8	TRBJ2-5	TRBD2	NA	CASSLDSRGGLKTQYF	TGTGCCAGCAGCTTGGATTCGCGGGGGGGCCTGAAGACCCAGTACTTC
TRBV9	TRBJ1-4	NA	NA	CASSEGPATNEKLFF	TGTGCCAGCAGCGAGGGGCCCGCAACTAATGAAAAACTGTTTTTT
TRBV28	TRBJ1-1	TRBD1	NA	CASGTGSMNTEAFF	TGTGCCAGCGGGACAGGGTCGATGAACACTGAAGCTTTCTTT
TRBV10-3	TRBJ2-1	NA	NA	CAISESGQYNEQFF	TGTGCCATCAGTGAGTCGGGACAATACAATGAGCAGTTCTTC
TRBV4-2	TRBJ1-1	NA	NA	CASNHPAGTEAFF	TGTGCCAGCAATCATCCCGCGGGGACTGAAGCTTTCTTT
TRBV28	TRBJ1-4	TRBD1	NA	CASSGRGQGNEKLFF	TGTGCCAGCAGCGGTAGGGGACAGGGAAATGAAAAACTGTTTTTT
TRBV5-5	TRBJ1-3	NA	few	CASSLPRQATGNTIYF	TGTGCCAGCAGCTTGCCCAGACAGGCAACTGGAAACACCATATATTTT
TRBV7-2	TRBJ2-2	NA	NA	CASRPGPSQGELFF	TGTGCCAGCAGGCCCGGGCCCTCCCAGGGGGAGCTGTTTTTT
TRBV7-3	TRBJ2-2	NA	NA	CASSFLLGGTGELFF	TGTGCCAGCAGCTTCCTATTGGGGGGCACCGGGGAGCTGTTTTTT
TRBV5-1	TRBJ2-5	NA	NA	CASSFDREETQYF	TGCGCCAGCAGCTTTGACAGAGAAGAGACCCAGTACTTC
TRBV28	TRBJ2-6	NA	NA	CASSFSRAGANVLTF	TGTGCCAGCAGTTTTAGTAGGGCCGGGGCCAACGTCCTGACTTTC
TRBV6-5	TRBJ1-5	TRBD1	NA	CASTGQGGQPQHF	TGTGCCAGCACTGGACAGGGGGGTCAGCCCCAGCATTTT
TRBV6-1	TRBJ1-3	TRBD1	NA	CASSEGQGLGNTIYF	TGTGCCAGCAGTGAAGGACAGGGCCTTGGAAACACCATATATTTT
TRBV27	TRBJ2-2	TRBD2	NA	CASSLIAGGTGELFF	TGTGCCAGCAGTTTAATAGCGGGGGGTACCGGGGAGCTGTTTTTT
TRBV4-1	TRBJ1-5	NA	NA	CASSQEGGRKNQPQHF	TGCGCCAGCAGCCAGGAGGGGGGACGGAAAAATCAGCCCCAGCATTTT
TRBV5-5	TRBJ2-2	NA	NA	CASELSVTIGELFF	TGTGCCAGCGAATTGAGCGTAACCATCGGGGAGCTGTTTTTT
TRBV6-5	TRBJ1-2	NA	NA	CASRAGTEYGYTF	TGTGCCAGCAGAGCCGGGACCGAGTATGGCTACACCTTC
TRBV24-1	TRBJ1-6	NA	NA	CASQEFINSPLHF	TGTGCCAGCCAGGAGTTTATCAATTCACCCCTCCACTTT
TRBV20-1	TRBJ2-2	NA	few	CSASGRNTGELFF	TGCAGTGCTAGTGGTCGGAACACCGGGGAGCTGTTTTTT
TRBV7-2	TRBJ1-5	NA	NA	CASSLVHIPRYSNQPQHF	TGTGCCAGCAGCTTAGTTCATATTCCCCGTTATAGCAATCAGCCCCAGCATTTT